These 19 T cell receptor beta chains were all obtained from the same sample, sequenced in a study of cytomegalovirus exposure and HLA in healthy donors (dated by TCRdb to 2015 to 2018). The library was built by means of the immunoSEQ multiplex PCR assay. For the multiplex PCR, a mixture combining 60 forward primers for TCR Vbeta segments and 13 reverse primers for TCR Jbeta segments was used. TCRdb holds this immuneACCESS table with in-frame rearrangements only. Some clones are missing; in checked studies, unresolved V genes explain under half, and the rest has no known cause. For this sample there are about 120,000 clones; approximately 70% appear just once. The ten largest clones capture just under 9.5% of the sample. Sequenced input: PBMCs. The receptors come from a woman between 40 and 55 years old in good health and CMV-seropositive.

The genes are TRBV7-2 and TRBJ1-2, with 10 bases that match TRBD1. The V segment lost 3 bases and the J segment 6 bases; nucleotides outside the gene matches: 19. This CDR3 spans 19 amino acids. CDR1 is SGHTA, CDR2 FQGNSA, per germline. CDR3 loop: CASSFEKGLNPGQGNGYTF. CDR3 bases: TGTGCCAGCAGCTTCGAGAAGGGCCTAAACCCGGGACAGGGGAATGGCTACACCTTC.

The chain is built from TRBV2 and TRBJ2-3, with TRBD2 identical over 10 bases. The CDR3 totals 14 residues. V was pared by 6 bases and J by 6 bases, with 6 bases of the junction left unmatched. Germline CDR1 reads SNHLY; CDR2 reads FYNNEI. The CDR3 sequence: CASSGGLATDTQYF. The DNA of the CDR3 is TGTGCCAGCAGCGGGGGACTAGCGACGGATACGCAGTATTTT.

CDR3 nucleotide sequence: TGTGCCAGTAGCTACGATGCGAGACAGGGGGCTTCTCAAGAGACCCAGTACTTC. This encodes CASSYDARQGASQETQYF. The V and J genes are TRBV19 and TRBJ2-5; 10 bases align to TRBD1. With 6 bases clipped from V and 2 bases from J, the junction kept 15 bases outside the gene matches. CDR3 size: 18 residues. Germline V lookup: CDR1 LNHDA, CDR2 SQIVND (reference sequence).

This sequence joins TRBV4-3 and TRBJ2-5; D is perhaps TRBD1 (5 bases). The germline V gene has CDR1 LGHNA and CDR2 YSLEER. The CDR3 consists of 13 residues. V lost 1 base and J 5 bases, leaving 8 bases between the germline ends. The CDR3 protein is CASSQGTTETQYF. CDR3 in DNA: TGCGCCAGCAGCCAAGGGACAACCGAGACCCAGTACTTC.

The V call is TRBV6-5, the J call TRBJ2-2, with 10 nucleotides matching TRBD1. The CDR3 runs to 15 residues. The V gene end was trimmed by 7 bases and the J gene end by 4 bases; junction bases not matched to a gene: 6. From germline, CDR1 is MNHEY and CDR2 SVGAGI. The CDR3 coding sequence is TGTGCCAGCACCCAGGGACAGGGGTTCACCGGGGAGCTGTTTTTT. Its protein product is CASTQGQGFTGELFF.

The J gene is TRBJ1-1, the V gene TRBV7-9; TRBD1 agrees at 8 bases. V lost 1 base to trimming and J lost 6 bases; unmatched junction nucleotides: 16. CDR3 length equals 18 residues. CDR1 and CDR2 (germline): SEHNR, FQNEAQ (reference sequence). CDR3 coding DNA: TGTGCCAGCAGCTTAGTGGACAGGGTGGGGCGAGTTGGCGCTGAAGCTTTCTTT. Its protein product is CASSLVDRVGRVGAEAFF.

This rearrangement joins TRBV29-1 to TRBJ1-1; no clear D gene. This CDR3 has 13 amino acids. Germline assignment: CDR1 SQVTM and CDR2 ANQGSEA. The germline V and J ends were trimmed by 5 bases and 1 base, with 11 bases remaining between them. The CDR3 DNA reads as TGCAGCGTTCGGTCCGTCTCGAACACTGAAGCTTTCTTT. Amino acids: CSVRSVSNTEAFF. Full variable domain (outside the CDR3, taken from reference TRBV29-1 and TRBJ1-1): SAVISQKPSRDICQRGTSLTIQCQVDSQVTMMFWYRQQPGQSLTLIATANQGSEATYESGFVIDKFPISRPNLTFSTLTVSNMSPEDSSIYLCSVRSVSNTEAFFGQGTRLTVV.

J is TRBJ1-1 and V is TRBV5-1; D call uncertain. CDR3 length: 11 residues. V was shortened by 0 bases and J by 11 bases, with 8 bases between the two germline ends. The V gene's germline CDR1 is SGHRS and CDR2 YFSETQ. The DNA for the CDR3 is TGCGCCAGCAGCTTGGGCACATGGGCTTTCTTT. This gives the protein CASSLGTWAFF.

For the CDR3, the DNA is TGTGCCAGCAGCCGCCCCTCTAGCGGGAGGGAATACAATGAGCAGTTCTTC. It is translated as CASSRPSSGREYNEQFF. This chain connects TRBV7-9 to TRBJ2-1, with 12 nucleotides matching TRBD2. Germline V gene data show CDR1 as SEHNR and CDR2 as FQNEAQ (reference sequence). The CDR3 has 17 residues. Losses at the gene ends were 5 bases for V and 4 bases for J; bases not matched to a gene: 9.

The DNA of the CDR3 is TGTGCCAGCACCTCCCTAGGAGTCGAGCAGTACTTC. Protein sequence: CASTSLGVEQYF. The chain carries TRBV7-8 and TRBJ2-7; D gene uncertain. This CDR3 spans 12 amino acids. V was clipped by 7 bases and J by 6 bases, with 13 bases between them. In germline, CDR1 is SGHVS, CDR2 FQNEAQ.

The rearrangement links TRBV6-1 to TRBJ2-1; 14 positions agree with TRBD2. The CDR3 extends over 15 amino acids. The trim removed 5 bases at V and 8 bases at J, leaving 5 bases unmatched. Germline lookup yields CDR1 MNHNS and CDR2 SASEGT. The CDR3 reads CASSLTSGRGYEQFF. CDR3 nucleotide sequence: TGTGCCAGCAGTCTGACTAGCGGGAGGGGCTATGAGCAGTTCTTC.

CDR3 sequence (DNA): TGTGCCAGCAGGGCCAGGGTTTCAGCTGGAAACACCATATATTTT. Protein: CASRARVSAGNTIYF. V usage is TRBV11-2 and J usage is TRBJ1-3; D perhaps matches TRBD1 (5 bases). This CDR3 region has 15 residues. CDR1 is SGHAT, CDR2 FQNNGV, per germline. Trimming left V 6 bases short and J 2 bases short, with 14 bases between.

CDR3 amino acids: CASRLTAYQETQYF. In DNA form, the CDR3 reads TGTGCCAGCAGACTGACAGCATACCAAGAGACCCAGTACTTC. The chain is built from TRBV27 and TRBJ2-5, with a weak D call TRBD1 (5 bases). CDR3 length: 14 amino acids. Trimming took 6 bases from V and 0 from J, leaving 11 bases between them. CDR1 is MNHEY and CDR2 is SMNVEV in the germline V gene (reference sequence).

The V and J genes are TRBV4-3 and TRBJ1-2, with 8 bases matching TRBD1. Germline loops: CDR1 LGHNA, CDR2 YSLEER. This CDR3 region has 16 residues. V lost 0 bases, J lost 6 bases, and 9 bases stayed unmatched. This CDR3 is CASSQDQSRGPHGYTF. The CDR3 DNA sequence: TGCGCCAGCAGCCAAGATCAGAGCAGGGGGCCTCATGGCTACACCTTC.

This rearrangement joins TRBV4-3 to TRBJ2-1; 9 bases fit TRBD2. The ends lost 0 bases at V and 7 bases at J; junction bases unmatched: 4. Per the germline V gene, CDR1 is LGHNA and CDR2 is YSLEER. This CDR3 has 15 amino acids. CDR3 protein: CASSQDGGRVNEQFF. CDR3 nucleotides: TGCGCCAGCAGCCAAGATGGCGGGAGGGTAAATGAGCAGTTCTTC.

This clone was detected a few times. The rearrangement links TRBV7-6 to TRBJ2-1, with TRBD2 identical over 7 bases. V was clipped by 4 bases and J by 0 bases; unmatched bases: 3. The CDR3 has 15 residues. Germline-derived CDR1 and CDR2 are SGHVS and FNYEAQ. CDR3 amino acids: CASSSLAGSYNEQFF. DNA for the CDR3: TGTGCCAGCAGCTCCTTAGCGGGCTCCTACAATGAGCAGTTCTTC.

This clone was seen a handful of times. This rearrangement joins TRBV5-1 to TRBJ2-1; the D gene is possibly TRBD1 (5 bases). The CDR3 runs to 15 residues. Germline V lookup: CDR1 SGHRS, CDR2 YFSETQ. V lost 3 bases, J lost 16 bases, and 26 bases lay in between. DNA of the CDR3: TGCGCCAGCAGCTCGAACCCGCAGGGCTACAATGAGCCCTTCTTC. Its protein product is CASSSNPQGYNEPFF.

The chain links TRBV6-1 to TRBJ1-1; a weak D match, TRBD1 (6 bases). There are 13 residues in the CDR3. CDR1 is MNHNS, CDR2 SASEGT, per germline. Deletions cut 3 bases from V and 6 bases from J, with 11 bases between. This CDR3 is CASSDRGFSEAFF. The CDR3 DNA follows: TGTGCCAGCAGTGACAGGGGATTCTCTGAAGCTTTCTTT.

This clone appeared a single time. The chain has TRBV27 and TRBJ2-1, with 7 positions matching TRBD2. This CDR3 is 12 amino acids long. Germline assignment: CDR1 MNHEY and CDR2 SMNVEV (reference sequence). V shed 2 bases and J 9 bases; nucleotides not matched to a gene: 1. The CDR3 reads CASSLTGGEQFF. The CDR3 DNA follows: TGTGCCAGCAGTTTAACGGGGGGTGAGCAGTTCTTC.